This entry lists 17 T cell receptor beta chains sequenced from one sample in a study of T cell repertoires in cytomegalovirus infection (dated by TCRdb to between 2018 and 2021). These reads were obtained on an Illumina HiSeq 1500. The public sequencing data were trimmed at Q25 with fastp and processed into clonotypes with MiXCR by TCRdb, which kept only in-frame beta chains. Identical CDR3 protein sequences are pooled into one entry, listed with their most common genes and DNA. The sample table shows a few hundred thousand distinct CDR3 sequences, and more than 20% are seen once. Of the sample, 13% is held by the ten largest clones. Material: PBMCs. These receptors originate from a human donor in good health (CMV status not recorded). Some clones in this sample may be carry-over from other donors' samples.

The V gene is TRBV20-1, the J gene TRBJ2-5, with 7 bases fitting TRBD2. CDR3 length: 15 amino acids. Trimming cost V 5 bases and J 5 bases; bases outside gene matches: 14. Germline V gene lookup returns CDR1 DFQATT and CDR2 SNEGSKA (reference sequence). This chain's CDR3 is CSAGNVGRAYETQYF. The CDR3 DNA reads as TGCAGTGCTGGTAACGTGGGGAGGGCCTATGAGACCCAGTACTTC.

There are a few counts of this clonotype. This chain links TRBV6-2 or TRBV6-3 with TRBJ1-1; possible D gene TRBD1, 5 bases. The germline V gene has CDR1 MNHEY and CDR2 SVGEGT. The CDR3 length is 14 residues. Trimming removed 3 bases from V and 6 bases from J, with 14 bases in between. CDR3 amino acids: CASSYAFGGPEAFF. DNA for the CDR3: TGTGCCAGCAGTTATGCGTTTGGGGGTCCTGAAGCTTTCTTT.

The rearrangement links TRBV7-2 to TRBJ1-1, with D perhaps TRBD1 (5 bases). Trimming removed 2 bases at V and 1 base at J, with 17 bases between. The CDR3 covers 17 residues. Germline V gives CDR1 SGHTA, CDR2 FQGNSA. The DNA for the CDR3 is TGTGCCAGCAGCTTAAACAGGTGGAAGGCAGAGAACACTGAAGCTTTCTTT. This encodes CASSLNRWKAENTEAFF.

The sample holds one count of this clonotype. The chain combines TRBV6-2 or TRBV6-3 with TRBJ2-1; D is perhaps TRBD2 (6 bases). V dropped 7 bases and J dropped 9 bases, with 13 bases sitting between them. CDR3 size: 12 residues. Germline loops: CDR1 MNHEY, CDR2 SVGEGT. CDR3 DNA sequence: TGTGCCAGCACCGCTCCGGGGGTTGAGCAGTTCTTC. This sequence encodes CASTAPGVEQFF.

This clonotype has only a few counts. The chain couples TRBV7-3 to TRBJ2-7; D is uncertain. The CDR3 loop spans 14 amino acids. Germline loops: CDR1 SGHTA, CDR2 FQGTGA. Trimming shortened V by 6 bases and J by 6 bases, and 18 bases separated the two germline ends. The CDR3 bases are TGTGCCAGCAGTCCCTCGATATCAGTGTCCGAGCAGTACTTC. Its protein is CASSPSISVSEQYF.

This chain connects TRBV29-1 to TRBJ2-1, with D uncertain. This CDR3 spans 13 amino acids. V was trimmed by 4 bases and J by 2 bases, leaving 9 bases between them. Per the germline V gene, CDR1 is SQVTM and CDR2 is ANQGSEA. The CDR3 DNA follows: TGCAGCGTTGGTAGACGTCCCTACAATGAGCAGTTCTTC. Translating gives CSVGRRPYNEQFF.

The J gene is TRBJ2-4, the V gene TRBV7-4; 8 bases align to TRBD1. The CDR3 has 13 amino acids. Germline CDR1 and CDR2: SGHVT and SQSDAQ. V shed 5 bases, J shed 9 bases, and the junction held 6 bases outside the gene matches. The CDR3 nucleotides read TGTGCCAGCAGCCTACTAACAGGGGGCATTCAGTACTTC. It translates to CASSLLTGGIQYF.

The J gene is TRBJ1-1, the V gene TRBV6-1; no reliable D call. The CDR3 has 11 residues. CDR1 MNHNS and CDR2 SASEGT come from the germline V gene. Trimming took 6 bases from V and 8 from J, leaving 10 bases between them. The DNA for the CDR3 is TGTGCCAGCAGGAGGGCCATGGAAGCTTTCTTT. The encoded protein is CASRRAMEAFF.

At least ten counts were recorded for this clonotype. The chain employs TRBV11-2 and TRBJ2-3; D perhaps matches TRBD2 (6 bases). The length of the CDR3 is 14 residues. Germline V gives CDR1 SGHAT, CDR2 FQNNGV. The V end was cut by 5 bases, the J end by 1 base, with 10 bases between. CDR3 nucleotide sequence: TGTGCCAGCAGCGTCACGGGGGGCACAGATACGCAGTATTTT. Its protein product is CASSVTGGTDTQYF.

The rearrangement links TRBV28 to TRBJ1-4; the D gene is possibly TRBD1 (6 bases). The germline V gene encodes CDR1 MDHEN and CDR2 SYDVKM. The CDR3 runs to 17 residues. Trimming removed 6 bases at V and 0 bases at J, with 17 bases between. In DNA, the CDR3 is TGTGCCAGCAGACCCGAGGGACAAGCTGCAACTAATGAAAAACTGTTTTTT. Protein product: CASRPEGQAATNEKLFF.

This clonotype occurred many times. The CDR3 DNA is TGTGCCAGCAGCAACCAAGGGGGCGGGACCGGGGAGCTGTTTTTT. Its protein is CASSNQGGGTGELFF. The V gene is TRBV7-9, the J gene TRBJ2-2, with TRBD1 identical over 7 bases. The CDR3 length is 15 residues. After removal of 5 bases from V and 5 bases from J, the junction contained 8 bases not matched to a gene. CDR1 and CDR2 from the germline V gene are SEHNR and FQNEAQ (reference sequence).

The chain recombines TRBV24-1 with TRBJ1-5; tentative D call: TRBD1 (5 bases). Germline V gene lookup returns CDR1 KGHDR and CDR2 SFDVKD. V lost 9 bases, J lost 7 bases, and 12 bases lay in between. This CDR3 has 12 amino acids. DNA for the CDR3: TGTGCCACCGAAGGCCAGGGCCAGCCCCAGCATTTT. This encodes CATEGQGQPQHF.

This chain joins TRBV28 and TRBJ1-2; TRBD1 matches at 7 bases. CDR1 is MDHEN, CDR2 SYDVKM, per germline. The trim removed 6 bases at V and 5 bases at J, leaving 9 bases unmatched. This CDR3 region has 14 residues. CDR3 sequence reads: CASSRPDRVYGYTF. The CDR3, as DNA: TGTGCCAGCAGCCGACCTGACAGGGTATATGGCTACACCTTC.

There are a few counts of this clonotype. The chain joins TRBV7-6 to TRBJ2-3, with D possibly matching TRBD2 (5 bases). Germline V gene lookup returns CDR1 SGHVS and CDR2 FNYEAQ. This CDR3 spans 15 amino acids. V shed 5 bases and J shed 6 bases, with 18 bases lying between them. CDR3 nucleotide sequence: TGTGCCAGCAGCCTAACCTTACAATCGGGGGATACGCAGTATTTT. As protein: CASSLTLQSGDTQYF.

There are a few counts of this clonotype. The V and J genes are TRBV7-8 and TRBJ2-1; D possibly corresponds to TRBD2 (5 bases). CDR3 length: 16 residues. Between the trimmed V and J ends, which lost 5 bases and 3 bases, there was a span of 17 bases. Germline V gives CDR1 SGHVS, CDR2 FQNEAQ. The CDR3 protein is CASSPRQDYFYNEQFF. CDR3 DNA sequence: TGTGCCAGCAGCCCCCGCCAAGACTATTTCTACAATGAGCAGTTCTTC.

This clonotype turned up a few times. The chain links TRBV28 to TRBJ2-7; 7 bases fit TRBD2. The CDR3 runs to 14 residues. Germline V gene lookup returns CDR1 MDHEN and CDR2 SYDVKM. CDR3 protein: CATTSWGGSYEQYV. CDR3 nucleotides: TGTGCTACCACCTCTTGGGGGGGGTCCTACGAGCAGTACGTC.

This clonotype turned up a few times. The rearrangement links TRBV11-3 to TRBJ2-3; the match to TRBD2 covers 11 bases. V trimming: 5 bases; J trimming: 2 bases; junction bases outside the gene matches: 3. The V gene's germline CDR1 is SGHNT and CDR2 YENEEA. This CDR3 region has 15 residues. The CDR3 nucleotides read TGTGCCAGCAGCCGTAGCGGGAGGGACACAGATACGCAGTATTTT. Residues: CASSRSGRDTDTQYF.